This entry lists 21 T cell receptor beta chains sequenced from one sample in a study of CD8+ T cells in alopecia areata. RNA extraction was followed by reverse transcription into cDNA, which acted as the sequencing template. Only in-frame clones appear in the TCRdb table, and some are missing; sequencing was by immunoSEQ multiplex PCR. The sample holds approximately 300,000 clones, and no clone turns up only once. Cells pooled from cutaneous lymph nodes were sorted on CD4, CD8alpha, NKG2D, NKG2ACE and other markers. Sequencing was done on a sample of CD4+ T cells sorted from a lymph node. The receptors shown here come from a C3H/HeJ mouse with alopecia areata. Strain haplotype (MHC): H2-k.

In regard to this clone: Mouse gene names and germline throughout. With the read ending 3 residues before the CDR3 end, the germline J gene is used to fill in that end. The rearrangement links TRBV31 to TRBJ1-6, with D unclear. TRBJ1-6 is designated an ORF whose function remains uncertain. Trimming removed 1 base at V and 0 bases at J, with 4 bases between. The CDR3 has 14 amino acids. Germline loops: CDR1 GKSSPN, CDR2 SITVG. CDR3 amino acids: CAWSQGSYNSPLYF. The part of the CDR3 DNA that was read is TGTGCCTGGAGTCAGGGTTCCTATAATTCGCCC.

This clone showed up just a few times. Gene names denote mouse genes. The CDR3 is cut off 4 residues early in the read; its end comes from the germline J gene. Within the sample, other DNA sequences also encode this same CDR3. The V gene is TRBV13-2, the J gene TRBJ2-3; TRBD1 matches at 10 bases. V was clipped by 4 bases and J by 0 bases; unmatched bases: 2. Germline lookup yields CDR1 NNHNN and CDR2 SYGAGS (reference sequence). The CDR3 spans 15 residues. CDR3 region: CASGRDRGSAETLYF. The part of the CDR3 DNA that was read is TGTGCCAGCGGTCGGGACAGGGGTAGTGCAGAA.

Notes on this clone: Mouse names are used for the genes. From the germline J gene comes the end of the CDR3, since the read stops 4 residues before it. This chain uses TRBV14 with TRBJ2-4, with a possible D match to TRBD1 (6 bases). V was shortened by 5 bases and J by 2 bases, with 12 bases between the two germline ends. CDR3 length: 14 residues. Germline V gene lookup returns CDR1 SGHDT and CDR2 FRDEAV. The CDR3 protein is CASSPGTPQNTLYF. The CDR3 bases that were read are TGTGCCAGCAGCCCCGGGACACCTCAAAAC. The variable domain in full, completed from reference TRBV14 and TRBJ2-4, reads EAGVTQSPRYAVLQEGQAVSFWCDPISGHDTLYWYQQPRDQGPQLLVYFRDEAVIDNSQLPSDRFSAVRPKGTNSTLKIQSAKQGDTATYLCASSPGTPQNTLYFGAGTRLSVL.

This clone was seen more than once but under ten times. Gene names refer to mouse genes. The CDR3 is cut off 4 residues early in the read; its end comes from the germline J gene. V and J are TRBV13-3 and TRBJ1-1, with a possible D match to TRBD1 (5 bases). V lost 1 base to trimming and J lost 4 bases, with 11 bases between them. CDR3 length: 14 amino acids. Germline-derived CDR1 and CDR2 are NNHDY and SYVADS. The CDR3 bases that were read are TGTGCCAGCAGTGATCGGCAGGGCGGCACA. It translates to CASSDRQGGT. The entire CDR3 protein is CASSDRQGGTEVFF.

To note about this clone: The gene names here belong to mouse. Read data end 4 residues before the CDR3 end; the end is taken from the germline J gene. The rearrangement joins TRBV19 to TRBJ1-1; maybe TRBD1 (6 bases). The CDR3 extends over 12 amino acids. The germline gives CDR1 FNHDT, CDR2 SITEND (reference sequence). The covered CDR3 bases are TGTGCCAGCAGTATGAGGGGGACA. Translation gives CASSMRGT. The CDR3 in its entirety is CASSMRGTEVFF.

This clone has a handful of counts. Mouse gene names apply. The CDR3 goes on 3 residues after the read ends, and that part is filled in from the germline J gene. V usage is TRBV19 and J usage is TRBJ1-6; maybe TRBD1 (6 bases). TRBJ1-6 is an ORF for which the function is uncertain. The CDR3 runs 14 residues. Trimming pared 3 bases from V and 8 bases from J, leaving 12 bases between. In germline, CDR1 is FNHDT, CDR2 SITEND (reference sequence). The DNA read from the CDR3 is TGTGCCAGCAGTAGGGGGGCAATATATTCGCCC. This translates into CASSRGAIYSP. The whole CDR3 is CASSRGAIYSPLYF.

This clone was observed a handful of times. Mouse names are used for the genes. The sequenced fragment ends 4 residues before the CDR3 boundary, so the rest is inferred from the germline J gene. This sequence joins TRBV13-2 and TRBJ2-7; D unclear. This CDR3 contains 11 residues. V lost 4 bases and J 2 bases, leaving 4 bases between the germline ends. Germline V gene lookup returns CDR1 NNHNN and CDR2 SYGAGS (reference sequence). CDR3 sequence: CASGPPYEQYF. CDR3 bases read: TGTGCCAGCGGTCCTCCCTAT.

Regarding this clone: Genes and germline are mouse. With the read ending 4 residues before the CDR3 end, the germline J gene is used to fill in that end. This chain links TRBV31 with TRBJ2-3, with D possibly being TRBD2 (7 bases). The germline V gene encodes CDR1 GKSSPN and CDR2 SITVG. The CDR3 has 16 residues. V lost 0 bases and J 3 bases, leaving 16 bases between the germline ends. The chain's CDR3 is CAWSLRSRGAAETLYF. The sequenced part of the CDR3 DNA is TGTGCCTGGAGTCTCCGGTCCCGGGGGGCCGCAGAA.

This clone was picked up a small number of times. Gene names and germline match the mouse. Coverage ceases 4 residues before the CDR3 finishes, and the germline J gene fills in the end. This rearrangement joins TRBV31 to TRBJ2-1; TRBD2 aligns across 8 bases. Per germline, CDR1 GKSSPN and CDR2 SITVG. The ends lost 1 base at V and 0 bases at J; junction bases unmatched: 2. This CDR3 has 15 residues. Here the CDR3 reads CAWSPGGRNYAEQFF. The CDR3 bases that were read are TGTGCCTGGAGTCCTGGGGGGCGTAACTATGCT.

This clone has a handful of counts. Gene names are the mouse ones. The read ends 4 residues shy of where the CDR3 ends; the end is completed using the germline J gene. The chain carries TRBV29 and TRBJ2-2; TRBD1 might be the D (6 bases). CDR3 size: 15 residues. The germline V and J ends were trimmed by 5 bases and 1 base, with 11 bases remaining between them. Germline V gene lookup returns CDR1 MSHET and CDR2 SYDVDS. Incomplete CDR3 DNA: TGTGCTAGCAGTCCGGGACAAAAAAACACCGGG. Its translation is CASSPGQKNTG. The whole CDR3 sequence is CASSPGQKNTGQLYF.

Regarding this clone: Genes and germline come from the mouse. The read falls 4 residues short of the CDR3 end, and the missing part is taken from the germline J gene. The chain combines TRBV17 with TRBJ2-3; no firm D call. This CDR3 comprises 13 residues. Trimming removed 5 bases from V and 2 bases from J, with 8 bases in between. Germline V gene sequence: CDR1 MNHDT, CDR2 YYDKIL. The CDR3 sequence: CASSEGFAETLYF. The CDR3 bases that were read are TGTGCTAGCAGTGAGGGTTTTGCAGAA.

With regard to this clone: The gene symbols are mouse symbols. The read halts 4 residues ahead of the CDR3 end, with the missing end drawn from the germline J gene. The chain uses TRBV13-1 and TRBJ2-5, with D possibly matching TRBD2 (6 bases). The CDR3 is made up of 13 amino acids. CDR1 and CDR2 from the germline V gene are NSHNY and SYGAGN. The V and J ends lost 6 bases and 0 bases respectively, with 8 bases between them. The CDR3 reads CASKTGNQDTQYF. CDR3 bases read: TGTGCCAGCAAAACTGGGAACCAAGAC.

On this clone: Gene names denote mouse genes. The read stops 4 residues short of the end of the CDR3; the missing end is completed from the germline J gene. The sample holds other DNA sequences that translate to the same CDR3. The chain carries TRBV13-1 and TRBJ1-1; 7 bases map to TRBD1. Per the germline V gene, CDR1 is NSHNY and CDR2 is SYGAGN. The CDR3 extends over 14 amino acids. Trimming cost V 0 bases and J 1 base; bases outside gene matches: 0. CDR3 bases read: TGTGCCAGCAGTGATGGACAGGGGAACACA. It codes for CASSDGQGNT. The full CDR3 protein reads CASSDGQGNTEVFF.

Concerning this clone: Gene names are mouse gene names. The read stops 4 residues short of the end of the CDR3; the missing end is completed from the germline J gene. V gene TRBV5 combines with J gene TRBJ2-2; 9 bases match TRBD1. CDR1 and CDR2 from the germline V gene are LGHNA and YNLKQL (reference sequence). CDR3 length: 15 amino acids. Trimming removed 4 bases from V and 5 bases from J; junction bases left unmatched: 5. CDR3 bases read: TGTGCCAGCAGCCCCCGGGACAGGGTGACCGGG. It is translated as CASSPRDRVTG. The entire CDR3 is CASSPRDRVTGQLYF.

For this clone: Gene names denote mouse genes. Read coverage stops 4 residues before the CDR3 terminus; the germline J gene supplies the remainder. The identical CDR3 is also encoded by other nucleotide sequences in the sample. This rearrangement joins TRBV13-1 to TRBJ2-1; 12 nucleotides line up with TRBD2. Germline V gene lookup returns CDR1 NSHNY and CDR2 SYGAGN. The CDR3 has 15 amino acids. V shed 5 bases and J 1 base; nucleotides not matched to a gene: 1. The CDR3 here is CASRDWGGNYAEQFF. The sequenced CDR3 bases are TGTGCCAGCAGGGACTGGGGGGGGAACTATGCT.

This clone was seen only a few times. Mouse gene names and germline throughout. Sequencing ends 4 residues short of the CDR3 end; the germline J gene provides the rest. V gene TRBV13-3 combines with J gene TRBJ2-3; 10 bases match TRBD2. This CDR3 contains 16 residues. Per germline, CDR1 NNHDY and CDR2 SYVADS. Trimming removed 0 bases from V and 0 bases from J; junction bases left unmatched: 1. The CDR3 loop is CASSDDWGGSAETLYF. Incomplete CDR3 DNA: TGTGCCAGCAGTGATGACTGGGGGGGAAGTGCAGAA.

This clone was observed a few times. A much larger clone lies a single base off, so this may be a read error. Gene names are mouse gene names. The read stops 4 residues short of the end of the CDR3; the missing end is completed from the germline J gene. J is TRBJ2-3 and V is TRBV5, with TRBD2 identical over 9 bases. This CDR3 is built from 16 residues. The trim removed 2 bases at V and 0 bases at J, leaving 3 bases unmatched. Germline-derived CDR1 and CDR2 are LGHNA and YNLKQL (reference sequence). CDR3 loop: CASSQNWGASAETLYF. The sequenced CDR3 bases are TGTGCCAGCAGCCAAAACTGGGGGGCTAGTGCAGAA.

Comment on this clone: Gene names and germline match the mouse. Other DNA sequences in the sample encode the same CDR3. This chain's CDR3 is CTCSAAGTGGAETLYF. The DNA read from the CDR3 is TGCACCTGCAGTGCAGCCGGGACTGGGGGTGCAGAA. This chain uses TRBV1 with TRBJ2-3; 10 positions match TRBD2. The read falls 4 residues short of the CDR3 end, and the missing part is taken from the germline J gene. Germline trimming cut 1 base from V and 1 base from J; bases unmatched to any gene: 2. The germline V gene has CDR1 NSQYPW and CDR2 LRSPGD (reference sequence). CDR3 length: 16 residues.

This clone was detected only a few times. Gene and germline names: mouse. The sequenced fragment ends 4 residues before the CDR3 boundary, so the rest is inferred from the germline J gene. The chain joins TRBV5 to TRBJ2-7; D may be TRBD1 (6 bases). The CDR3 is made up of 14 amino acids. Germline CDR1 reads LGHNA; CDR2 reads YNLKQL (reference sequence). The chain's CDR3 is CASSQDGTSYEQYF. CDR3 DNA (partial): TGTGCCAGCAGCCAAGACGGGACATCATAT.

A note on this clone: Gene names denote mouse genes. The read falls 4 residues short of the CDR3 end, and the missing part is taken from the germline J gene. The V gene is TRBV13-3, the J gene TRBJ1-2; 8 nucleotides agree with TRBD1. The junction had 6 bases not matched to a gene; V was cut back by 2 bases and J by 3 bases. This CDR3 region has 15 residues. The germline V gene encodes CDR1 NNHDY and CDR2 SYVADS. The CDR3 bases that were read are TGTGCCAGCAGTGAGCACAGGGGGGCTGACTCC. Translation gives CASSEHRGADS. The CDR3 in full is CASSEHRGADSDYTF.

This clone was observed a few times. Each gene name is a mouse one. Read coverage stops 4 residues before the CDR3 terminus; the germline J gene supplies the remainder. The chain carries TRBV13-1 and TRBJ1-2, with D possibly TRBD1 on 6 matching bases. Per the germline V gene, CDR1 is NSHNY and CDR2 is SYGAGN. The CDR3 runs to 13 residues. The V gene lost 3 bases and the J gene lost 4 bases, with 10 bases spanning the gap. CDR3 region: CASSAGEGSDYTF. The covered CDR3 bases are TGTGCCAGCAGTGCAGGGGAGGGCTCC.